The clone carrying this T cell receptor beta chain was seen a few times. This sample was taken from a study of blood T cell repertoires in COVID-19. The overall study: Sources were T cells, B-cell-depleted T cells, or PBMCs; the material itself was cDNA or gDNA.

Per the original data handling: Estimates of nucleated cell counts were drawn from the amplification of reference gene primers. This table comes from immunoSEQ multiplex PCR, and its TCRdb copy is limited to in-frame clones, with some not included. V, J and clone size are those of that table, while D and trimming were read from the DNA. The repertoire holds 120,000 or so clones, with around 77% as singletons. The V end was cut by 4 bases, the J end by 0 bases, with 14 bases between. Per the germline V gene, CDR1 is SGHDT and CDR2 is YYEEEE. The CDR3 runs 15 residues. This sequence joins TRBV5-6 and TRBJ2-7; D possibly corresponds to TRBD2 (6 bases). This TCR derives from a human donor in a cohort sampled during active COVID-19. The sample taken for sequencing was peripheral blood. The CDR3 here is CASSTLGTPSYEQYF. In DNA form, the CDR3 reads TGTGCCAGCAGCACCCTCGGGACTCCCTCCTACGAGCAGTACTTC.